This passage covers 18 T cell receptor beta chains from one sample sequenced in a study of identical twins (dated by TCRdb to 2016 to 2017). To prepare the library, 5' RACE was applied. TCRdb lists the instrument as Illumina HiSeq 2000. In-frame beta chains were kept once TCRdb had trimmed the public reads at Q25 with fastp and called clones with MiXCR. Each CDR3 protein appears once, grouped with its most common genes and DNA. Counted in this sample were 250,000 to 300,000 distinct CDR3 sequences; around 8.3% of them appeared once. The ten largest clones add up to less than 4% of the sample. In addition, the sample was reused for a study of yellow fever vaccine responses in identical twins.

Sequences were obtained from CD8+ T cells sorted from blood. The receptors shown here come from a woman aged 18-30 years in good health.

The CDR3 DNA is TGTGCCAGCAGTGAAATCGGGAGGACCGCGCAGTACTTC. Its translation is CASSEIGRTAQYF. This chain connects TRBV6-1 to TRBJ2-1; TRBD2 matches 7 bases. The J call may be wrong; the DNA end is better matched by TRBJ2-7. The germline gives CDR1 MNHNS, CDR2 SASEGT. CDR3 length: 13 residues.

The gene calls are TRBV4-1 and TRBJ2-3, with D possibly being TRBD2 (6 bases). V was pared by 0 bases and J by 2 bases, with 24 bases between. The length of the CDR3 is 20 residues. Per germline, CDR1 MGHRA and CDR2 YSYEKL. CDR3 coding DNA: TGCGCCAGCAGCCAAGAATCAAGACGGTACCCGACTAGTCTCACAGATACGCAGTATTTT. This codes for CASSQESRRYPTSLTDTQYF.

V and J are TRBV29-1 and TRBJ1-2, with 8 bases lining up with TRBD1. V dropped 0 bases and J dropped 0; count of bases not matched to a gene: 6. The CDR3 loop spans 16 amino acids. From germline, CDR1 is SQVTM and CDR2 ANQGSEA. The CDR3 is CSVEDWTGTSNYGYTF. The DNA for the CDR3 is TGCAGCGTTGAAGACTGGACAGGGACTTCTAACTATGGCTACACCTTC. Together with reference TRBV29-1 and TRBJ1-2, the CDR3 gives the full variable domain: SAVISQKPSRDICQRGTSLTIQCQVDSQVTMMFWYRQQPGQSLTLIATANQGSEATYESGFVIDKFPISRPNLTFSTLTVSNMSPEDSSIYLCSVEDWTGTSNYGYTFGSGTRLTVV.

This clonotype was recorded at least ten times. The chain couples TRBV15 to TRBJ2-7; D gene uncertain. Germline V gene data show CDR1 as LNHNV and CDR2 as YYDKDF (reference sequence). CDR3 size: 13 residues. Trimming cost V 4 bases and J 2 bases, with 9 bases left between them. The CDR3 loop is CATSNGIAYEQYF. In DNA form, the CDR3 reads TGTGCCACCAGCAACGGAATCGCCTACGAGCAGTACTTC.

This clonotype was counted between two and nine times. The V and J genes are TRBV6-1 and TRBJ2-5; 13 nucleotides line up with TRBD2. CDR3 size: 15 residues. Looked up from germline, CDR1 is MNHNS and CDR2 is SASEGT. Trimming removed 6 bases from V and 4 bases from J; junction bases left unmatched: 5. This CDR3 is CASREGLAGSETQYF. The CDR3 DNA sequence: TGTGCCAGCAGGGAGGGACTAGCGGGATCAGAGACCCAGTACTTC.

This clonotype appeared a few times. The chain links TRBV10-3 to TRBJ2-7; D remains unclear. This CDR3 spans 17 amino acids. The germline V gene encodes CDR1 ENHRY and CDR2 SYGVKD. With 2 bases removed from V and 2 bases from J, the gap between germline ends came to 19 bases. CDR3 nucleotide sequence: TGTGCCATCAGTGAGATTAGTGGGGAAAACCCACCCTACGAGCAGTACTTC. This gives the protein CAISEISGENPPYEQYF.

This clonotype was found many times. CDR3: CASSKLGQGGDEQFF. Written as DNA, the CDR3 is TGTGCCAGCAGCAAATTGGGTCAGGGGGGCGATGAGCAGTTCTTC. The chain links TRBV21-1 to TRBJ2-1; the table gives TRBD1 as D, unverified against the DNA. TRBV21-1 is designated a pseudogene. The CDR3 length is 15 residues.

This clonotype was found many times. The chain employs TRBV5-1 and TRBJ2-1; D not certain. There are 13 residues in the CDR3. Trimming stripped 4 bases from V and 0 bases from J, with 5 bases between. Germline V gene sequence: CDR1 SGHRS, CDR2 YFSETQ. CDR3 sequence (DNA): TGCGCCAGCAGCATTAGCTCCTACAATGAGCAGTTCTTC. Its translation is CASSISSYNEQFF.

This clonotype was detected a few times. CDR3 sequence: CASSQDPPLVGNTEAFF. CDR3 in DNA: TGCGCCAGCAGCCAAGACCCCCCTCTGGTAGGGAACACTGAAGCTTTCTTT. The chain recombines TRBV4-1 with TRBJ1-1; D unclear. The germline V gene has CDR1 MGHRA and CDR2 YSYEKL. The germline V and J ends were trimmed by 0 bases and 1 base, with 15 bases remaining between them. This CDR3 comprises 17 residues.

The chain recombines TRBV2 with TRBJ2-1; D may be TRBD1 (5 bases). The CDR3 spans 12 residues. V was shortened by 8 bases and J by 6 bases, with 11 bases between the two germline ends. The germline CDR1 and CDR2 sequences are SNHLY and FYNNEI. CDR3 protein: CASLGVGNEQFF. DNA of the CDR3: TGTGCCAGCCTAGGGGTGGGCAATGAGCAGTTCTTC.

This clonotype appeared a few times. The V call is TRBV6-5, the J call TRBJ2-2, with TRBD2 matching 9 bases. The CDR3 consists of 16 residues. Trimming took 0 bases from V and 6 from J; bases not matched to a gene: 5. Germline V gene data show CDR1 as MNHEY and CDR2 as SVGAGI. The CDR3 region is CASSYSGLAGSGELFF. The CDR3 DNA reads TGTGCCAGCAGTTACTCGGGGCTAGCGGGGTCCGGGGAGCTGTTTTTT.

In its sample, this clonotype was seen a few times. The CDR3 region is CASSLTEHYGYTF. DNA for the CDR3: TGTGCCAGCAGTTTGACAGAACACTATGGCTACACCTTC. The gene calls are TRBV27 and TRBJ1-2; the D gene is possibly TRBD1 (5 bases). Germline lookup yields CDR1 MNHEY and CDR2 SMNVEV (reference sequence). Between the trimmed V and J ends, which lost 3 bases and 3 bases, there was a span of 8 bases. This CDR3 is 13 amino acids long.

This clonotype was counted many times. The chain uses TRBV4-1 and TRBJ2-1; D possibly corresponds to TRBD2 (6 bases). V lost 5 bases and J 9 bases, leaving 8 bases between the germline ends. The length of the CDR3 is 11 residues. Germline-derived CDR1 and CDR2 are MGHRA and YSYEKL. CDR3 sequence: CASSMGGEQFF. The CDR3 nucleotides read TGCGCCAGCAGCATGGGGGGTGAGCAGTTCTTC.

This clonotype was observed many times. The chain recombines TRBV28 with TRBJ1-5; 9 nucleotides align to TRBD1. This CDR3 spans 15 amino acids. V was clipped by 4 bases and J by 7 bases; unmatched bases: 8. The germline V gene encodes CDR1 MDHEN and CDR2 SYDVKM. The CDR3 DNA is TGTGCCAGCAGTTCCGGGACAGGGTCCGTCCAGCCCCAGCATTTT. This encodes CASSSGTGSVQPQHF.

This clonotype was counted ten times or more. The chain employs TRBV4-3 and TRBJ2-2; D is uncertain. CDR1 is LGHNA, CDR2 YSLEER, per germline. CDR3 length equals 13 residues. The ends were cut back, 4 bases at V and 8 bases at J, with 11 bases in the middle. CDR3 sequence (DNA): TGCGCCAGCAGCCCCCGACCTGATGGGGAGCTGTTTTTT. Its protein is CASSPRPDGELFF.

This clonotype came up a few times. V gene TRBV9 combines with J gene TRBJ2-1, with 7 bases aligning to TRBD1. The V segment lost 3 bases and the J segment 7 bases; nucleotides outside the gene matches: 13. CDR1 is SGDLS and CDR2 is YYNGEE in the germline V gene. The CDR3 is 16 residues long. DNA for the CDR3: TGTGCCAGCAGCGAACCATCCGGGACAGAAACTAATGAGCAGTTCTTC. The encoded protein is CASSEPSGTETNEQFF.

The V call is TRBV11-1, the J call TRBJ2-6; 8 bases match TRBD2. CDR1 is SGHAT and CDR2 is FQDESV in the germline V gene (reference sequence). The CDR3 is 19 amino acids. The V segment lost 1 base and the J segment 0 bases; nucleotides outside the gene matches: 8. CDR3 DNA: TGTGCCAGCAGCTTAGGTCGGGAGGGATACCCCTCTGGGGCCAACGTCCTGACTTTC. Translated, it gives CASSLGREGYPSGANVLTF.

This clonotype was observed a handful of times. The chain has TRBV5-1 and TRBJ2-2; the D gene is possibly TRBD2 (6 bases). Trimming removed 0 bases at V and 4 bases at J, with 10 bases between. The germline V gene encodes CDR1 SGHRS and CDR2 YFSETQ. CDR3 length equals 15 residues. The CDR3 loop is CASSLELASTGELFF. CDR3 in DNA: TGCGCCAGCAGCTTGGAGCTAGCGTCCACCGGGGAGCTGTTTTTT. The full variable domain, its missing parts supplied by reference TRBV5-1 and TRBJ2-2, is KAGVTQTPRYLIKTRGQQVTLSCSPISGHRSVSWYQQTPGQGLQFLFEYFSETQRNKGNFPGRFSGRQFSNSRSEMNVSTLELGDSALYLCASSLELASTGELFFGEGSRLTVL.